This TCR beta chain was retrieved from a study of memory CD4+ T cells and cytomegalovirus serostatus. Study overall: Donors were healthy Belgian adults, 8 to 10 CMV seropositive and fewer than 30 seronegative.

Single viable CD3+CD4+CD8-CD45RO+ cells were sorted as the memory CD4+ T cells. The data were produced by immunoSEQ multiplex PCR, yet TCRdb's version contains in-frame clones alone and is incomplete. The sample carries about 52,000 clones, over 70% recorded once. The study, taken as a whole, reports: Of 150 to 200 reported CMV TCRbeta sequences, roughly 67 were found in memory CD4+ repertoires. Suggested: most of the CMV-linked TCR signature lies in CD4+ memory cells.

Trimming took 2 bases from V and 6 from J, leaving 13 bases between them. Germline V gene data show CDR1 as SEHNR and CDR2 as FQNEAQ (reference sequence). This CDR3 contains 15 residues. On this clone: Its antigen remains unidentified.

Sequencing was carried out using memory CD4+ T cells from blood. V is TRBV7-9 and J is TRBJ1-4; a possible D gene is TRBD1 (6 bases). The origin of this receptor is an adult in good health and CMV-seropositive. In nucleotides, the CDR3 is TGTGCCAGCAGCTTACGTTCGTCAGGGGATGAAAAACTGTTTTTT. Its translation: CASSLRSSGDEKLFF. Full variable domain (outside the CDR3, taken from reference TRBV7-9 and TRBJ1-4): DTGVSQNPRHKITKRGQNVTFRCDPISEHNRLYWYRQTLGQGPEFLTYFQNEAQLEKSRLLSDRFSAERPKGSFSTLEIQRTEQGDSAMYLCASSLRSSGDEKLFFGSGTQLSVL.